This T cell receptor beta chain stems from a study of breast tumors, draining lymph nodes, adjacent tissues. Notes on the study in general: Tumors had less TCR diversity than lymph nodes, more than nontumor tissue. Data only fit, rather than demonstrated, lymph node origin of most tumor T cells.

CDR3 size: 13 residues. The J segment lost 4 bases and the V segment lost 7 bases, leaving 7 bases of the junction unmatched. The germline gives CDR1 MNHNS, CDR2 SASEGT. A single record per CDR3 protein comes from TCRdb applying MiXCR to the multiplex PCR reads. The data contain roughly 260,000 distinct CDR3 sequences, 30% to 35% of them singletons. About this clonotype itself: The antigen is unknown.

The lymph nodes were axillary draining lymph nodes from breast cancer patients. The clonotype was recovered from a female donor with breast cancer. Some clones in this sample may be carry-over from other donors' samples. V gene TRBV6-1 combines with J gene TRBJ2-7, with 7 nucleotides matching TRBD2. Sequencing used axillary lymph node tissue. The CDR3 spells CASIGGSLYEQYF. CDR3 nucleotide sequence: TGTGCCAGCATAGGCGGGAGTCTGTACGAGCAGTACTTC.